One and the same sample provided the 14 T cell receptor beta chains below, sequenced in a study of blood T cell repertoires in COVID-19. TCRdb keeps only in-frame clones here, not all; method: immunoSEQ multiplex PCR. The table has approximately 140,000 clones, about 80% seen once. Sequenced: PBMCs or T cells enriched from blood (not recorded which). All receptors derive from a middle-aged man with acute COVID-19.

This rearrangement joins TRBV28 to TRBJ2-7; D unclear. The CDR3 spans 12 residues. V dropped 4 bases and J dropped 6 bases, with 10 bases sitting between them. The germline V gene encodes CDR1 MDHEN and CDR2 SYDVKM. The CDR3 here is CASSYSLGEQYF. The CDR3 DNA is TGTGCCAGCAGTTACTCCCTCGGCGAGCAGTACTTC.

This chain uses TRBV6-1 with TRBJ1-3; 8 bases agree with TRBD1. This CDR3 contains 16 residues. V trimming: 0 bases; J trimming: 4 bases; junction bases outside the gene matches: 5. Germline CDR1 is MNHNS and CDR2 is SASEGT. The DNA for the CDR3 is TGTGCCAGCAGTGAAGCTGGGACAGGCCCGGGAAACACCATATATTTT. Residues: CASSEAGTGPGNTIYF.

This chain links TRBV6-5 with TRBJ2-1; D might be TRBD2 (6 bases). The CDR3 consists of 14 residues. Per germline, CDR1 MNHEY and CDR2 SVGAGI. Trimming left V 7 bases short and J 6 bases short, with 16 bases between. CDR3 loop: CASNPGTESNEQFF. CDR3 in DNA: TGTGCCAGCAACCCCGGGACTGAGAGCAATGAGCAGTTCTTC.

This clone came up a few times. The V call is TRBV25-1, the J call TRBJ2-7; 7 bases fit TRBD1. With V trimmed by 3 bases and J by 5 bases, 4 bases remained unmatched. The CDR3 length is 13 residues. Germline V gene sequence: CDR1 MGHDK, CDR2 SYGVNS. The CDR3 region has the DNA TGTGCCAGCAGTGACGACAGGGTCCACGAGCAGTACTTC. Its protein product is CASSDDRVHEQYF.

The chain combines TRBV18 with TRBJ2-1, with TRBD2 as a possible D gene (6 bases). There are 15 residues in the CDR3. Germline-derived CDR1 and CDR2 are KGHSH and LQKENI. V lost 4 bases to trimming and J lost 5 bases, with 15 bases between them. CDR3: CASSLWEDANNEQFF. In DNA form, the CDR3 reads TGTGCCAGCTCACTTTGGGAGGACGCGAACAATGAGCAGTTCTTC.

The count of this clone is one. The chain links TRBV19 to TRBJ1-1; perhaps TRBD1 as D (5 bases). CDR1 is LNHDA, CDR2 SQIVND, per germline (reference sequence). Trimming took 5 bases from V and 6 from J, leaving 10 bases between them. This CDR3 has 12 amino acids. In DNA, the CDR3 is TGTGCCAGTAGTGGTCGGGGGGCTGAAGCTTTCTTT. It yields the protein CASSGRGAEAFF. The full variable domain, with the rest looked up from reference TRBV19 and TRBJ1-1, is DGGITQSPKYLFRKEGQNVTLSCEQNLNHDAMYWYRQDPGQGLRLIYYSQIVNDFQKGDIAEGYSVSREKKESFPLTVTSAQKNPTAFYLCASSGRGAEAFFGQGTRLTVV.

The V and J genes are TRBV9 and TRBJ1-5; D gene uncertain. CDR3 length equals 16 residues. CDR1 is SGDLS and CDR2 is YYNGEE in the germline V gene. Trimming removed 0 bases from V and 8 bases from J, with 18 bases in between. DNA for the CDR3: TGTGCCAGCAGCGTAGGGCTAGGAACCTTGAGGGAGCCCCAGCATTTT. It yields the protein CASSVGLGTLREPQHF.

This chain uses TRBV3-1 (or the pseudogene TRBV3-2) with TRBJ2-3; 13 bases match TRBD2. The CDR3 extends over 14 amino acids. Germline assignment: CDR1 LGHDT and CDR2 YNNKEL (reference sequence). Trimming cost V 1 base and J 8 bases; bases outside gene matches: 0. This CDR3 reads CASSQGTSGSTQYF. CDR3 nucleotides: TGTGCCAGCAGCCAAGGGACTAGCGGGAGTACGCAGTATTTT.

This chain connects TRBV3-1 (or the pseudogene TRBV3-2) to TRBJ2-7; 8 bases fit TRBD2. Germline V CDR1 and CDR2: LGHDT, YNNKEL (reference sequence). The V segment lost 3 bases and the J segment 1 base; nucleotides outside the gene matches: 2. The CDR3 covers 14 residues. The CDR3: CASSHRGGSYEQYF. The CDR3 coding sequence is TGTGCCAGCAGCCACCGGGGGGGTTCCTACGAGCAGTACTTC.

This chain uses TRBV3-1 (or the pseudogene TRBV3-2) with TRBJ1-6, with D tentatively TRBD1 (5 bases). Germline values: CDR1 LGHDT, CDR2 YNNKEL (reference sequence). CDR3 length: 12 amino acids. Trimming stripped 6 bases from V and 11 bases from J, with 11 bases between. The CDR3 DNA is TGTGCCAGCAGTCCAGGGTTTCCACCCCTCCACTTT. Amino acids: CASSPGFPPLHF.

This CDR3 reads CASSLEGAGYEQYF. CDR3 coding DNA: TGTGCCAGCTCACTCGAGGGGGCAGGCTACGAGCAGTACTTC. The rearrangement links TRBV18 to TRBJ2-7; TRBD1 agrees at 7 bases. The CDR3 has 14 amino acids. V dropped 4 bases and J dropped 3; count of bases not matched to a gene: 6. Per the germline V gene, CDR1 is KGHSH and CDR2 is LQKENI.

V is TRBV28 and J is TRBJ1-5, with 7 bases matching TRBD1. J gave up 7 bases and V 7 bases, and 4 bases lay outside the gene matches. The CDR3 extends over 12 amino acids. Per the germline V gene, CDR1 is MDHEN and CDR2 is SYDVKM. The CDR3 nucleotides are TGTGCCAGCATCCAGGGGGGCCAGCCCCAGCATTTT. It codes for CASIQGGQPQHF.

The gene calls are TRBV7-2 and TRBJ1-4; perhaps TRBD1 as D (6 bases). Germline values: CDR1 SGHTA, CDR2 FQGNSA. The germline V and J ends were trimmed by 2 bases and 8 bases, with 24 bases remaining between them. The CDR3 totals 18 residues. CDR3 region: CASSLPTTGHRPREKLFF. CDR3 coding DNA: TGTGCCAGCAGCTTACCCACTACGGGACACCGCCCGAGGGAAAAACTGTTTTTT.

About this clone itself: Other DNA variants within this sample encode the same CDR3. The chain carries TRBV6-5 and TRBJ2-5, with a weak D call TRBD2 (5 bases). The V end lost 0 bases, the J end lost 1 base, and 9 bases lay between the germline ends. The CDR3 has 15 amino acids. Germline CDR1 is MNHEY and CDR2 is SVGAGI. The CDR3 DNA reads TGTGCCAGCAGTTACTCTACCGGGGTCCAAGAGACCCAGTACTTC. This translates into CASSYSTGVQETQYF.